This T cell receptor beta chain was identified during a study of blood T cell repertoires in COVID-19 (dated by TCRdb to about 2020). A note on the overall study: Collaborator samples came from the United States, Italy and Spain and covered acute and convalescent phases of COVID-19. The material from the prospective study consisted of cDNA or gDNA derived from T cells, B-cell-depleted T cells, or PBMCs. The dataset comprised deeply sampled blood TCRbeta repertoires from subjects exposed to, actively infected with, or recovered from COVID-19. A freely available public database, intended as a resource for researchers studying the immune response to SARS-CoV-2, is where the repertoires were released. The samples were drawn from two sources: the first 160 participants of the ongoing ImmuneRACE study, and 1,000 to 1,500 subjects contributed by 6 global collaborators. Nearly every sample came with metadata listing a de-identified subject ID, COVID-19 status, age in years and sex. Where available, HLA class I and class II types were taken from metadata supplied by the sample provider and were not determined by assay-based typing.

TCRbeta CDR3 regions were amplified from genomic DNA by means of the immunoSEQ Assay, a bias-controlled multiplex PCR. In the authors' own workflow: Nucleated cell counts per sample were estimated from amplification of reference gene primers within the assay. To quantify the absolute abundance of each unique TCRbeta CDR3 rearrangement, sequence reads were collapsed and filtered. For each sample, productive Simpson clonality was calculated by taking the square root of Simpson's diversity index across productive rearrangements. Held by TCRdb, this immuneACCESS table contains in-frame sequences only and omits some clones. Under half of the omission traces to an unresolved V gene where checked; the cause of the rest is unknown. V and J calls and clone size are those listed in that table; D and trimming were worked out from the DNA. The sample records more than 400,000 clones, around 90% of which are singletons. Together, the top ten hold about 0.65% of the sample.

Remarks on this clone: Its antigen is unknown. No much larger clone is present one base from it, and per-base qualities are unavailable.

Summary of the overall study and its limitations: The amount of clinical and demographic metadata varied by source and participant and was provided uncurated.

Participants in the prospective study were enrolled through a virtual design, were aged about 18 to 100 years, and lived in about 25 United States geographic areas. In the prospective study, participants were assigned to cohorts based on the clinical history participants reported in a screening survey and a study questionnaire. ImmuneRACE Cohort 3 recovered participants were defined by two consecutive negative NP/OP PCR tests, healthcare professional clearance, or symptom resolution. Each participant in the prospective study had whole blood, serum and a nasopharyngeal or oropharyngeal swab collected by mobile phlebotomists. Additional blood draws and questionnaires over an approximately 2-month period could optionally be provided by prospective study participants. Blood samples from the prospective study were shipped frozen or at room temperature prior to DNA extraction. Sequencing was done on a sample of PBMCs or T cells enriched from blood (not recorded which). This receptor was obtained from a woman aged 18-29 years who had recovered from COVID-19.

CDR3 reads: CASSRQTGGNEKLFF. Read as DNA, the sequence is TGTGCCAGCAGTCGCCAGACAGGGGGAAATGAAAAACTGTTTTTT. This chain joins TRBV28 to TRBJ1-4, and TRBD1 matches 9 of the central bases. Based on the germline V gene, the CDR1 and CDR2 sequences are MDHEN and SYDVKM. From the cysteine up to the phenylalanine, the CDR3 has a length of 15 residues. The kept DNA is CDR3 alone, 45 bases in frame from the first base. Trimmed from V: 5 bases; trimmed from J: 5 bases; junction bases lacking a gene match: 6. Joined to the reference TRBV28 and TRBJ1-4 proteins, this CDR3 gives the full variable domain: DVKVTQSSRYLVKRTGEKVFLECVQDMDHENMFWYRQDPGLGLRLIYFSYDVKMKEKGDIPEGYSVSREKKERFSLILESASTNQTSMYLCASSRQTGGNEKLFFGSGTQLSVL.